This is a list of T cell receptor beta chains from one sample in a study of molecular identifiers for immune sequencing clone quantification. MiXCR, applied by TCRdb to the PCR reads, yields one record per CDR3 protein. The sample has roughly 320,000 distinct CDR3 sequences; roughly 24% are singletons. The source material was naive CD8+ T cells from blood, with Jurkat cell RNA spiked in. Source of these receptors: a human donor in good health. Some libraries in this study had Jurkat cell RNA spiked in. The CDR3 runs from the conserved cysteine through the conserved F or W. The D gene is left open where the match is weak. Where a row states a size, it is once, few, many or the class of an expanded clone; other rows omit it.

J gene: TRBJ1-1; clone size: few; V gene: TRBV6-2/TRBV6-3; D gene: TRBD1; CDR3 DNA: TGTGCCAGCAGCCCCGGGACAGACATGAACACTGAAGCTTTCTTT; CDR3 protein: CASSPGTDMNTEAFF
J gene: TRBJ2-7; clone size: .; V gene: TRBV7-2; D gene: .; CDR3 DNA: TGTGCCAGCCGCTTCCAGGGACTCTCCTACGAGCAGTACTTC; CDR3 protein: CASRFQGLSYEQYF
J gene: TRBJ1-1; clone size: .; V gene: TRBV5-1; D gene: TRBD1; CDR3 DNA: TGCGCCTGCAGACAGGGGCTGTTCCCTAACACTGAAGCTTTCTTT; CDR3 protein: CACRQGLFPNTEAFF
J gene: TRBJ1-4; clone size: few; V gene: TRBV20-1; D gene: .; CDR3 DNA: TGCAGTGCTAGAGATCCGCAGGGTGGGAGCGAAAAACTGTTTTTT; CDR3 protein: CSARDPQGGSEKLFF
J gene: TRBJ1-1; clone size: many; V gene: TRBV13; D gene: .; CDR3 DNA: TGTGCCAGCAGCACAGAGGGGCAGAGGGGTGACACTGAAGCTTTCTTT; CDR3 protein: CASSTEGQRGDTEAFF
J gene: TRBJ1-2; clone size: few; V gene: TRBV28; D gene: .; CDR3 DNA: TGTGCCAGCAACTCCCCCGTGGCTGCTAACTATGGCTACACCTTC; CDR3 protein: CASNSPVAANYGYTF
J gene: TRBJ2-7; clone size: .; V gene: TRBV6-5; D gene: .; CDR3 DNA: TGTGCCAGCACTGACGACCCGGATTCCTACGAGCGGTACTTC; CDR3 protein: CASTDDPDSYERYF
J gene: TRBJ2-7; clone size: .; V gene: TRBV6-1; D gene: TRBD1; CDR3 DNA: TGTGCCAGCAGTTACCGGGACAGAAACTACTACGAGCAGTACTTC; CDR3 protein: CASSYRDRNYYEQYF
J gene: TRBJ1-4; clone size: .; V gene: TRBV23-1; D gene: TRBD1; CDR3 DNA: TGCGCCAGCAGTCAATCGAAAGGGGGCTTTGAAAAACTGTTTTTT; CDR3 protein: CASSQSKGGFEKLFF
J gene: TRBJ2-3; clone size: .; V gene: TRBV28; D gene: TRBD2; CDR3 DNA: TGTGCCAGCAGTTTATTGCTAGCGGGAGTAACAGATACGCAGTATTTT; CDR3 protein: CASSLLLAGVTDTQYF
J gene: TRBJ2-1; clone size: many; V gene: TRBV5-6; D gene: .; CDR3 DNA: TGTGCCAGCAGCCCAAACTCCGACTCCTACAATGAGCAGTTCTTC; CDR3 protein: CASSPNSDSYNEQFF
J gene: TRBJ2-7; clone size: few; V gene: TRBV5-6; D gene: .; CDR3 DNA: TGTGCCAGCAGCTTGGGGGACAACCACGAGCAGTACTTC; CDR3 protein: CASSLGDNHEQYF
J gene: TRBJ2-7; clone size: .; V gene: TRBV20-1; D gene: .; CDR3 DNA: TGCAGTGCCGTGGACGGAACCTACGAGCAGTACTTC; CDR3 protein: CSAVDGTYEQYF
J gene: TRBJ2-1; clone size: .; V gene: TRBV27; D gene: TRBD2; CDR3 DNA: TGTGCCAGCAGTTTTCCGGGGGGAGGGGATGAGCAGTTCTTC; CDR3 protein: CASSFPGGGDEQFF
J gene: TRBJ2-1; clone size: few; V gene: TRBV5-6; D gene: .; CDR3 DNA: TGTGCCAGCAGCTTGATCCGCGGCACACCCTACAATGAGCAGTTCTTC; CDR3 protein: CASSLIRGTPYNEQFF
J gene: TRBJ2-7; clone size: few; V gene: TRBV13; D gene: .; CDR3 DNA: TGTGCCAGCAGCTTAGAACGACAGTACGAGCAGTACTTC; CDR3 protein: CASSLERQYEQYF
J gene: TRBJ1-2; clone size: few; V gene: TRBV11-2; D gene: .; CDR3 DNA: TGTGCCACCGGCCCACCAAAGGACGGCCTTAAAGGCTACACCTTC; CDR3 protein: CATGPPKDGLKGYTF
J gene: TRBJ2-1; clone size: .; V gene: TRBV6-2/TRBV6-3; D gene: .; CDR3 DNA: TGTGCCAGCAGTACGAACTCCAATGAGCAGCTCTTC; CDR3 protein: CASSTNSNEQLF
J gene: TRBJ1-1; clone size: .; V gene: TRBV6-5; D gene: TRBD1; CDR3 DNA: TGTACCAGCAGTCACAGGGGGCTCAACACTGAAGCTTTCTTT; CDR3 protein: CTSSHRGLNTEAFF
J gene: TRBJ2-3; clone size: .; V gene: TRBV6-2/TRBV6-3; D gene: TRBD1; CDR3 DNA: TGTGCCAGCAGTACCCCGACTCTGACAGGGGTGAATACAGATACGCAGTATTTT; CDR3 protein: CASSTPTLTGVNTDTQYF
J gene: TRBJ2-7; clone size: few; V gene: TRBV5-1; D gene: .; CDR3 DNA: TGCGCCAGCAGCCCTGGACTGAGCGAGCAGTACTTC; CDR3 protein: CASSPGLSEQYF
J gene: TRBJ1-1; clone size: .; V gene: TRBV28; D gene: .; CDR3 DNA: TGTGTCAGCGCACTGAGGGGTTTGGGCACTGAAGCTTTCTTT; CDR3 protein: CVSALRGLGTEAFF
J gene: TRBJ2-2; clone size: .; V gene: TRBV2; D gene: TRBD2; CDR3 DNA: TGTGCCAGCAGTGTCTATACGGGAGGCTGGACCGGGGAGCTGTTTTTT; CDR3 protein: CASSVYTGGWTGELFF
J gene: TRBJ2-7; clone size: few; V gene: TRBV6-5; D gene: TRBD2; CDR3 DNA: TGTGCCAGCAGTTACGGGCGGGGGAGGGAGCAGTACTTC; CDR3 protein: CASSYGRGREQYF
J gene: TRBJ2-3; clone size: .; V gene: TRBV28; D gene: .; CDR3 DNA: TGTGCCAGCACCGGAGATGGTACAGATACGCAGTATTTT; CDR3 protein: CASTGDGTDTQYF
J gene: TRBJ2-3; clone size: many; V gene: TRBV9; D gene: TRBD2; CDR3 DNA: TGTGCCAGCAGCGTAGCTTCGACTAGCGGGGGTCTAGATACGCAGTATTTT; CDR3 protein: CASSVASTSGGLDTQYF
J gene: TRBJ2-7; clone size: few; V gene: TRBV19; D gene: .; CDR3 DNA: TGTGCCAGTAGTATGGGGGCCAGCGAGCAGTACTTC; CDR3 protein: CASSMGASEQYF
J gene: TRBJ2-3; clone size: .; V gene: TRBV7-9; D gene: TRBD2; CDR3 DNA: TGTGCCAGCGGCTCTAGCGGTAGCACAGATACGCAGTATTTT; CDR3 protein: CASGSSGSTDTQYF
J gene: TRBJ2-2; clone size: few; V gene: TRBV19; D gene: TRBD2; CDR3 DNA: TGTGCCAGTAGTATTATGTCTAGCGGGACCGGGGAGCTGTTTTTT; CDR3 protein: CASSIMSSGTGELFF
J gene: TRBJ2-2; clone size: many; V gene: TRBV12-3/TRBV12-4; D gene: .; CDR3 DNA: TGTGCCAGCAGTTCCGGCCAGCACACCGGGGAGCTGTTTTTT; CDR3 protein: CASSSGQHTGELFF
J gene: TRBJ2-7; clone size: many; V gene: TRBV6-6; D gene: .; CDR3 DNA: TGTGCCAGCAGTTACTGGGGCAGTGAAAGCTACGAGCAGTACTTC; CDR3 protein: CASSYWGSESYEQYF
J gene: TRBJ1-1; clone size: few; V gene: TRBV7-8; D gene: .; CDR3 DNA: TGTGCCAGCAGCTTATCAGCGTACACTGAAGCTTTCTTT; CDR3 protein: CASSLSAYTEAFF
J gene: TRBJ1-1; clone size: many; V gene: TRBV6-6; D gene: TRBD1; CDR3 DNA: TGTGCCAGCAGTTACGACAGGGGACACATTGGCGCATATCCGAACACTGAAGCTTTCTTT; CDR3 protein: CASSYDRGHIGAYPNTEAFF
J gene: TRBJ2-3; clone size: .; V gene: TRBV10-3; D gene: .; CDR3 DNA: TGTGCCATCAGTGAGTCTGGGGCCCCGAGCACAGATACGCAGTATTTT; CDR3 protein: CAISESGAPSTDTQYF
J gene: TRBJ2-3; clone size: .; V gene: TRBV16; D gene: .; CDR3 DNA: TGCGCCAGCAGCCAGAGTTCTAGCACAGATACGCAGTATTTT; CDR3 protein: CASSQSSSTDTQYF
J gene: TRBJ2-3; clone size: few; V gene: TRBV27; D gene: TRBD2; CDR3 DNA: TGTGCCAGCAGCCTTCTAGCGGAGCTTCCTAGCACAGATACGCAGTATTTT; CDR3 protein: CASSLLAELPSTDTQYF
J gene: TRBJ1-2; clone size: .; V gene: TRBV2; D gene: .; CDR3 DNA: TGTGCCAGCAGCCCTACGGGAGCCGTTGGCTATGGCTACACCTTC; CDR3 protein: CASSPTGAVGYGYTF
J gene: TRBJ2-7; clone size: few; V gene: TRBV19; D gene: .; CDR3 DNA: TGTGCCAGTAGTATATTCGGGGGCGGCAGTGAGCAGTACTTC; CDR3 protein: CASSIFGGGSEQYF
J gene: TRBJ2-7; clone size: .; V gene: TRBV4-3; D gene: .; CDR3 DNA: TGCGCCAGCAGCCAGGGACGGTACTACGAGCAGTACTTC; CDR3 protein: CASSQGRYYEQYF
J gene: TRBJ2-3; clone size: .; V gene: TRBV20-1; D gene: .; CDR3 DNA: TGCAGTGCTAGAGATCGAGAATTTGTAGGGAGATCTGATACGCAGTATTTT; CDR3 protein: CSARDREFVGRSDTQYF
J gene: TRBJ1-1; clone size: .; V gene: TRBV7-9; D gene: .; CDR3 DNA: TGTGCCAGCAGCGCCCGCGTAGAAGACAGGATCAACACTGAAGCTTTCTTT; CDR3 protein: CASSARVEDRINTEAFF
J gene: TRBJ2-5; clone size: many; V gene: TRBV21-1; D gene: .; CDR3 DNA: TGTGCCAGGGGACAGCCAGAGTGGGCCCAGTACTTC; CDR3 protein: CARGQPEWAQYF
J gene: TRBJ1-6; clone size: few; V gene: TRBV4-2; D gene: .; CDR3 DNA: TGTGCCAGCAGCCAAGAAGCCAGCTATAATTCACCCCTCCACTTT; CDR3 protein: CASSQEASYNSPLHF
J gene: TRBJ2-7; clone size: few; V gene: TRBV7-9; D gene: .; CDR3 DNA: TGTGCCAGCAGCCAGACAGGTTTCTACGAGCAGTACTTC; CDR3 protein: CASSQTGFYEQYF
J gene: TRBJ2-2; clone size: many; V gene: TRBV7-9; D gene: TRBD2; CDR3 DNA: TGTGCCAGCAGCTTAGCCGGGACTAGCGGCACCGGGGAGCTGTTTTTT; CDR3 protein: CASSLAGTSGTGELFF
J gene: TRBJ1-6; clone size: few; V gene: TRBV10-2; D gene: TRBD1; CDR3 DNA: TGCGCCAGCAGCCACGGACAGGGAGGCACCTATAATTCACCCCTCCACTTT; CDR3 protein: CASSHGQGGTYNSPLHF